One and the same sample provided the 18 T cell receptor beta chains below, sequenced in a study of T cells in Graves' hyperthyroidism and ophthalmopathy. The TCR beta CDR3 regions underwent amplification using RNA transcripts as the source. The HTBI primer set drove a first-round RT-PCR of the TCR CDR3. From the multiplex PCR reads, TCRdb called clonotypes with MiXCR, one entry per CDR3 protein. Of about 360,000 distinct CDR3 sequences listed, 13% are singletons. The sequenced sample was blood. Every receptor here comes from a woman between 18 and 30 years old with Graves' hyperthyroidism.

This clonotype was found once. This chain connects TRBV4-1 to TRBJ2-7; TRBD2 agrees at 10 bases. CDR3 length: 16 amino acids. In germline, CDR1 is MGHRA, CDR2 YSYEKL. J gave up 2 bases and V 4 bases, and 8 bases lay outside the gene matches. CDR3 coding DNA: TGCGCCAGCAGCCTGCCCTACGGACTAGCGGCCTACGAGCAGTACTTC. This gives the protein CASSLPYGLAAYEQYF.

About this clonotype itself: A clone one base away is much larger, so this may be a read error. The gene calls are TRBV7-9 and TRBJ1-1, with 8 positions matching TRBD1. CDR1 and CDR2 from the germline V gene are SEHNR and FQNEAQ (reference sequence). The CDR3 totals 14 residues. The CDR3 DNA follows: TGTACCAGCGACCGGACAGGGATGAACACTGAAGCTTTCTTT. Translated: CTSDRTGMNTEAFF. Supplemented by reference TRBV7-9 and TRBJ1-1, the full variable domain reads DTGVSQNPRHKITKRGQNVTFRCDPISEHNRLYWYRQTLGQGPEFLTYFQNEAQLEKSRLLSDRFSAERPKGSFSTLEIQRTEQGDSAMYLCTSDRTGMNTEAFFGQGTRLTVV.

This clonotype was observed at least ten times. The gene calls are TRBV11-2 and TRBJ2-5; no clear D. The V end lost 4 bases, the J end lost 3 bases, and 9 bases lay between the germline ends. CDR1 SGHAT and CDR2 FQNNGV come from the germline V gene. The CDR3 extends over 13 amino acids. CDR3 DNA: TGTGCCAGCAGCTCAAGTTGGGAAGAGACCCAGTACTTC. It yields the protein CASSSSWEETQYF. The variable domain in full, completed from reference TRBV11-2 and TRBJ2-5, reads EAGVAQSPRYKIIEKRQSVAFWCNPISGHATLYWYQQILGQGPKLLIQFQNNGVVDDSQLPKDRFSAERLKGVDSTLKIQPAKLEDSAVYLCASSSSWEETQYFGPGTRLLVL.

In its sample, this clonotype was seen many times. The rearrangement uses TRBV6-1 and TRBJ2-1; unclear D gene. The CDR3 consists of 15 residues. Germline CDR1 and CDR2: MNHNS and SASEGT. Trimming stripped 6 bases from V and 3 bases from J, with 15 bases between. This CDR3 is CASRRTFPFYNEQFF. CDR3 nucleotide sequence: TGTGCCAGCAGGCGGACCTTTCCTTTCTACAATGAGCAGTTCTTC.

This chain links TRBV19 with TRBJ1-2, with TRBD1 matching 10 bases. This CDR3 spans 19 amino acids. J was trimmed by 2 bases and V by 1 base; bases with no gene match: 13. Germline V gene data show CDR1 as LNHDA and CDR2 as SQIVND (reference sequence). CDR3 nucleotide sequence: TGTGCCAGTAGTATAGTCCCCCCGGACAGGGGGGTTGGGAACTATGGCTACACCTTC. Translated, it gives CASSIVPPDRGVGNYGYTF.

The table lists this clonotype with many counts. The genes are TRBV6-1 and TRBJ2-5; 7 bases fit TRBD1. Germline CDR1 is MNHNS and CDR2 is SASEGT. Trimming removed 5 bases from V and 4 bases from J; junction bases left unmatched: 10. The CDR3 is made up of 15 amino acids. The chain's CDR3 is CASSPRQGSGETQYF. The DNA of the CDR3 is TGTGCCAGCAGTCCCCGACAGGGTTCGGGAGAGACCCAGTACTTC.

The chain uses TRBV20-1 and TRBJ2-7; 7 nucleotides align to TRBD2. CDR1 is DFQATT and CDR2 is SNEGSKA in the germline V gene (reference sequence). The V and J ends lost 3 bases and 4 bases, in that order; junction bases with no gene match: 15. The CDR3 totals 16 residues. CDR3 residues: CSASGLSWTSQYEQYF. As DNA, the CDR3 is TGCAGTGCTAGTGGGCTTTCTTGGACTAGTCAGTACGAGCAGTACTTC.

V and J are TRBV28 and TRBJ2-4; the match to TRBD2 covers 12 bases. V shed 1 base and J 7 bases; nucleotides not matched to a gene: 2. The CDR3 length is 15 residues. Looked up from germline, CDR1 is MDHEN and CDR2 is SYDVKM. The CDR3 DNA follows: TGTGCCAGCAGTTTATCCGGGACTAGCGGGAACATTCAGTACTTC. It codes for CASSLSGTSGNIQYF.

The chain joins TRBV5-6 to TRBJ2-7; D gene unclear. The CDR3 has 14 residues. V was pared by 4 bases and J by 1 base, with 12 bases between. CDR1 is SGHDT and CDR2 is YYEEEE in the germline V gene. The CDR3 nucleotides are TGTGCCAGCAGCCCCGTGGAGCCTTCCTACGAGCAGTACTTC. It is translated as CASSPVEPSYEQYF. The full variable domain, with the rest looked up from reference TRBV5-6 and TRBJ2-7, is DAGVTQSPTHLIKTRGQQVTLRCSPKSGHDTVSWYQQALGQGPQFIFQYYEEEERQRGNFPDRFSGHQFPNYSSELNVNALLLGDSALYLCASSPVEPSYEQYFGPGTRLTVT.

This clonotype was counted many times. This chain's CDR3 is CASSGYYEQYF. CDR3 DNA: TGTGCCAGCAGCGGTTACTACGAGCAGTACTTC. The chain carries TRBV11-2 and TRBJ2-7; no clear D gene. V dropped 5 bases and J dropped 3 bases, with 5 bases sitting between them. This CDR3 is 11 amino acids long. Germline CDR1 reads SGHAT; CDR2 reads FQNNGV. The full variable domain, completed using reference TRBV11-2 and TRBJ2-7, is EAGVAQSPRYKIIEKRQSVAFWCNPISGHATLYWYQQILGQGPKLLIQFQNNGVVDDSQLPKDRFSAERLKGVDSTLKIQPAKLEDSAVYLCASSGYYEQYFGPGTRLTVT.

In this sample, this clonotype turned up a few times. J is TRBJ2-1 and V is TRBV20-1, with no clear D. Looked up from germline, CDR1 is DFQATT and CDR2 is SNEGSKA (reference sequence). Trimming cost V 6 bases and J 2 bases, with 26 bases left between them. The CDR3 loop spans 18 amino acids. CDR3 in DNA: TGCAGTGCCTTTCTCATGGCGGTACAGCGCCCAACCTACAATGAGCAGTTCTTC. It specifies CSAFLMAVQRPTYNEQFF.

This clonotype was seen repeatedly, ten times or more. This rearrangement joins TRBV28 to TRBJ2-5, with 8 bases aligning to TRBD2. CDR1 and CDR2 (germline): MDHEN, SYDVKM. V lost 3 bases to trimming and J lost 4 bases; unmatched junction nucleotides: 10. This CDR3 contains 16 residues. The CDR3 is CASSLFGTRVSETQYF. The CDR3 DNA reads as TGTGCCAGCAGTTTGTTCGGGACTAGGGTTTCAGAGACCCAGTACTTC.

About this clonotype: Given a much more abundant clone one base away, this may be a read error. This chain connects TRBV11-2 to TRBJ1-6, with a possible D match to TRBD1 (6 bases). The V gene's germline CDR1 is SGHAT and CDR2 FQNNGV. This CDR3 contains 14 residues. This CDR3 reads CASILFRGGSPLHF. The CDR3 coding sequence is TGTGCCAGCATCTTATTCAGGGGTGGGTCACCCCTCCACTTT.

This clonotype was counted many times. The rearrangement links TRBV5-1 to TRBJ2-1; TRBD1 is a possible D gene (5 bases). Trimming shortened V by 4 bases and J by 8 bases, and 16 bases separated the two germline ends. The CDR3 is made up of 14 amino acids. From germline, CDR1 is SGHRS and CDR2 YFSETQ. CDR3 in amino acids: CASSPTVSTDEQFF. The CDR3 DNA is TGCGCCAGCAGCCCGACAGTGTCGACCGATGAGCAGTTCTTC.

This clonotype was seen at least ten times. This rearrangement joins TRBV28 to TRBJ2-7; D call uncertain. Trimming cost V 3 bases and J 0 bases, with 3 bases left between them. The V gene's germline CDR1 is MDHEN and CDR2 SYDVKM. This CDR3 has 12 residues. The CDR3: CASSLSSYEQYF. CDR3 DNA sequence: TGTGCCAGCAGTTTGAGCTCCTACGAGCAGTACTTC.

In its sample, this clonotype was seen many times. V usage is TRBV27 and J usage is TRBJ2-6, with unresolved D. This CDR3 is 17 amino acids long. V was cut by 5 bases and J by 0 bases, with 14 bases left in between. Germline values: CDR1 MNHEY, CDR2 SMNVEV (reference sequence). The chain's CDR3 is CASSLRMSYSGANVLTF. DNA for the CDR3: TGTGCCAGCAGTCTCCGCATGTCCTACTCTGGGGCCAACGTCCTGACTTTC.

In its sample, this clonotype was seen many times. The rearrangement joins TRBV30 to TRBJ1-4; no firm D call. Germline CDR1 is GTSNPN and CDR2 is SVGIG (reference sequence). With 3 bases removed from V and 3 bases from J, the gap between germline ends came to 14 bases. The CDR3 covers 15 residues. The CDR3 protein is CAWRDPTGPNEKLFF. The CDR3 DNA is TGTGCCTGGAGGGACCCCACGGGCCCTAATGAAAAACTGTTTTTT.

CDR3 in amino acids: CAISEGQGIHEQFF. The CDR3 DNA reads as TGTGCCATCAGTGAAGGACAGGGGATCCATGAGCAGTTCTTC. This chain connects TRBV3-1 to TRBJ2-1, with TRBD1 matching over 9 bases. After removal of 10 bases from V and 8 bases from J, the junction contained 12 bases not matched to a gene. Germline-derived CDR1 and CDR2 are LGHDT and YNNKEL (reference sequence). The CDR3 runs to 14 residues.